Sequencing of this T cell receptor (beta chain) was carried out in a study of vaccination effects on CD4 cells after COVID-19. Antigen-specific CD4+ T cells expanded by the ViraFEST assay with viral peptide pools were then sequenced. A 10-day culture period preceded the isolation of CD4+ T cells. Each person got two doses of an mRNA SARS-CoV-2 vaccine, BNT162b2 or mRNA-1273. Each culture well received about 2 million PBMC. These cells were then cultured in IMDM with about 10 IU/ml IL-2 and roughly 10 ug/ml peptides. Half-medium replacement with IL-2 medium occurred on days 3 and 7. This CDR3 has 13 amino acids. Germline CDR1 SGHRS, CDR2 YFSETQ. V was shortened by 0 bases and J by 7 bases, with 8 bases between the two germline ends. Worth noting for this clone: Its antigen is not identified.

TCRdb's table, derived via immunoSEQ multiplex PCR, lists solely in-frame clones and lacks some. The profile shows about 16,000 clones, 55% to 75% of them singletons. The genes are TRBV5-1 and TRBJ1-5; a weak D match, TRBD1 (6 bases). The sequencing here drew on CD4+ T cells from PBMCs cultured with SARS-CoV-2 spike peptides, taken after COVID-19 vaccination. This TCR was recovered from a human donor who received a COVID-19 vaccine. CDR3 sequence (DNA): TGCGCCAGCAGCTTGGAGGGGGGCCAGCCCCAGCATTTT. The encoded protein is CASSLEGGQPQHF.